These 27 T cell receptor beta chains originate from one sample sequenced in a study of PD-1 blockade in classical Hodgkin lymphoma. Described time point: cycle 4 day 1 (C4D1), after more than five weeks of nivolumab. Exposure to brentuximab vedotin varied, and each patient had relapsed following autologous stem cell transplantation. TCRdb's copy holds only in-frame clones and misses some; the assay was immunoSEQ multiplex PCR. The repertoire has about 20,000 clones, over 75% of them found once; the top ten carry around two fifths. Material: peripheral blood mononuclear cells (PBMCs), obtained before the fourth cycle of nivolumab. These receptors all stem from a human donor with classical Hodgkin lymphoma.

This chain joins TRBV6-1 and TRBJ1-6; 9 bases match TRBD1. Germline lookup yields CDR1 MNHNS and CDR2 SASEGT. V trimming: 7 bases; J trimming: 10 bases; junction bases outside the gene matches: 8. The CDR3 length is 14 residues. Written as DNA, the CDR3 is TGTGCCAGCACCGAGACAGGGGGGAGATCACCCCTCCACTTT. Translated: CASTETGGRSPLHF.

This chain joins TRBV4-3 and TRBJ2-1, with D perhaps being TRBD1 or TRBD2 (6 bases each). This CDR3 is built from 16 residues. Trimming pared 0 bases from V and 4 bases from J, leaving 13 bases between. Per the germline V gene, CDR1 is LGHNA and CDR2 is YSLEER. The chain's CDR3 is CASSQDRGGYYNEQFF. DNA for the CDR3: TGCGCCAGCAGCCAAGACCGAGGGGGGTATTACAATGAGCAGTTCTTC.

This clone was counted once. This chain links TRBV30 with TRBJ1-5; D remains ambiguous. The germline V gene has CDR1 GTSNPN and CDR2 SVGIG (reference sequence). This CDR3 spans 13 amino acids. Deletions cut 2 bases from V and 3 bases from J, with 8 bases between. The CDR3 is CAWSRLDNQPQHF. Written as DNA, the CDR3 is TGTGCCTGGAGTAGATTGGACAATCAGCCCCAGCATTTT.

The J gene is TRBJ2-3, the V gene TRBV9; D unclear. Germline CDR1 and CDR2: SGDLS and YYNGEE. CDR3 length: 12 amino acids. V lost 6 bases and J 2 bases, leaving 7 bases between the germline ends. The CDR3 loop reads CASTLFTDTQYF. In nucleotides, the CDR3 is TGTGCCAGCACCCTTTTCACAGATACGCAGTATTTT.

This chain connects TRBV5-5 to TRBJ1-4; maybe TRBD1 (5 bases). The CDR3 spans 16 residues. V was pared by 3 bases and J by 6 bases, with 18 bases between. Germline V gene sequence: CDR1 SGHKS, CDR2 YYEKEE (reference sequence). The CDR3 reads CASSSPAWGGYEKLFF. In nucleotides, the CDR3 is TGTGCCAGCAGCTCACCCGCCTGGGGGGGTTATGAAAAACTGTTTTTT.

V and J are TRBV30 and TRBJ1-2, with 11 positions matching TRBD1. The length of the CDR3 is 14 residues. V lost 2 bases, J lost 8 bases, and 7 bases stayed unmatched. The germline gives CDR1 GTSNPN, CDR2 SVGIG (reference sequence). Here the CDR3 reads CAWSQGQGVGGYTF. The CDR3 bases are TGTGCCTGGAGTCAGGGACAGGGGGTAGGGGGCTACACCTTC.

This clone appeared a few times. The chain is built from TRBV6-5 and TRBJ1-1, with D unclear. Germline V gene data show CDR1 as MNHEY and CDR2 as SVGAGI. Trimming left V 5 bases short and J 0 bases short, with 10 bases between. There are 14 residues in the CDR3. The CDR3 sequence: CASSRQDVNTEAFF. CDR3 sequence (DNA): TGTGCCAGCAGTCGCCAGGATGTGAACACTGAAGCTTTCTTT.

The chain employs TRBV7-9 and TRBJ2-3; D is unclear. Germline values: CDR1 SEHNR, CDR2 FQNEAQ (reference sequence). Deletions cut 7 bases from V and 0 bases from J, with 11 bases between. The CDR3 totals 14 residues. The CDR3 protein is CASTRAGSTDTQYF. The CDR3 nucleotides are TGTGCCAGCACCCGAGCAGGCAGCACAGATACGCAGTATTTT.

The chain uses TRBV4-1 and TRBJ2-1; D is ambiguous. Germline V gene data show CDR1 as MGHRA and CDR2 as YSYEKL. This CDR3 contains 12 residues. V shed 0 bases and J shed 9 bases, with 6 bases lying between them. This CDR3 reads CASSQDWGEQFF. In DNA, the CDR3 is TGCGCCAGCAGCCAAGATTGGGGTGAGCAGTTCTTC.

J is TRBJ2-3 and V is TRBV19, with 8 bases lining up with TRBD1. CDR1 and CDR2 from the germline V gene are LNHDA and SQIVND (reference sequence). The CDR3 is made up of 16 amino acids. Losses at the gene ends were 3 bases for V and 1 base for J; bases not matched to a gene: 6. CDR3 residues: CASSIMNRGGTDTQYF. The DNA for the CDR3 is TGTGCCAGTAGTATTATGAACAGGGGGGGCACAGATACGCAGTATTTT.

CDR3 nucleotides: TGTGCCAGCAGCTTTAAGCGGCACACAGATACGCAGTATTTT. As protein: CASSFKRHTDTQYF. The V gene is TRBV7-9, the J gene TRBJ2-3; maybe TRBD2 (5 bases). Germline loops: CDR1 SEHNR, CDR2 FQNEAQ (reference sequence). The CDR3 is 14 amino acids. Trimming stripped 3 bases from V and 2 bases from J, with 9 bases between.

V gene TRBV29-1 combines with J gene TRBJ2-5, with D maybe TRBD1 (6 bases). From germline, CDR1 is SQVTM and CDR2 ANQGSEA. CDR3 length: 12 residues. The V and J ends lost 7 bases and 3 bases respectively, with 12 bases between them. CDR3 sequence reads: CSAETGKETQYF. CDR3 nucleotides: TGCAGCGCGGAAACAGGGAAAGAGACCCAGTACTTC. The whole variable domain, filled in from reference TRBV29-1 and TRBJ2-5, reads SAVISQKPSRDICQRGTSLTIQCQVDSQVTMMFWYRQQPGQSLTLIATANQGSEATYESGFVIDKFPISRPNLTFSTLTVSNMSPEDSSIYLCSAETGKETQYFGPGTRLLVL.

The J gene is TRBJ1-2, the V gene TRBV10-3; TRBD1 matches 9 bases. Germline V gene lookup returns CDR1 ENHRY and CDR2 SYGVKD. This CDR3 comprises 14 residues. The V gene end was trimmed by 2 bases and the J gene end by 8 bases; junction bases not matched to a gene: 6. The CDR3 nucleotides read TGTGCCATCAGTGAGGGAAACAGGGGGCGAGGCTACACCTTC. This translates into CAISEGNRGRGYTF.

The rearrangement links TRBV6-5 to TRBJ2-7, with TRBD2 identical over 7 bases. Losses at the gene ends were 2 bases for V and 5 bases for J; bases not matched to a gene: 9. This CDR3 contains 15 residues. Germline-derived CDR1 and CDR2 are MNHEY and SVGAGI. As DNA, the CDR3 is TGTGCCAGCAGTTACCGAGCCGCAGGGAGGGACGAGCAGTACTTC. Its translation: CASSYRAAGRDEQYF.

The J gene is TRBJ2-5, the V gene TRBV5-4; the match to TRBD2 covers 9 bases. CDR1 and CDR2 from the germline V gene are SGHNT and YYREEE (reference sequence). Trimming cost V 0 bases and J 5 bases; bases outside gene matches: 8. This CDR3 spans 16 amino acids. CDR3 sequence (DNA): TGTGCCAGCAGCTTGGCTAGCGGGAACGGCGTGGAGACCCAGTACTTC. This codes for CASSLASGNGVETQYF. The full variable domain, with the rest looked up from reference TRBV5-4 and TRBJ2-5, is ETGVTQSPTHLIKTRGQQVTLRCSSQSGHNTVSWYQQALGQGPQFIFQYYREEENGRGNFPPRFSGLQFPNYSSELNVNALELDDSALYLCASSLASGNGVETQYFGPGTRLLVL.

The chain has TRBV10-2 and TRBJ2-7; no clear D gene. Trimming removed 5 bases at V and 3 bases at J, with 11 bases between. From germline, CDR1 is WSHSY and CDR2 SAAADI. The CDR3 consists of 13 residues. DNA of the CDR3: TGCGCCAGCAGTTTGACTGGCGGCTACGAGCAGTACTTC. Translating gives CASSLTGGYEQYF.

V is TRBV2 and J is TRBJ2-7; maybe TRBD2 (6 bases). Germline CDR1 and CDR2: SNHLY and FYNNEI. The CDR3 has 12 residues. The ends were cut back, 10 bases at V and 1 base at J, with 11 bases in the middle. The CDR3 sequence is CATAEGSYEQYF. CDR3 DNA sequence: TGTGCCACCGCGGAGGGGTCCTACGAGCAGTACTTC. Complete variable domain (other parts from reference TRBV2 and TRBJ2-7): EPEVTQTPSHQVTQMGQEVILRCVPISNHLYFYWYRQILGQKVEFLVSFYNNEISEKSEIFDDQFSVERPDGSNFTLKIRSTKLEDSAMYFCATAEGSYEQYFGPGTRLTVT.

This chain joins TRBV4-1 and TRBJ1-1; D not certain. Trimming shortened V by 1 base and J by 7 bases, and 7 bases separated the two germline ends. The CDR3 consists of 12 residues. Germline loops: CDR1 MGHRA, CDR2 YSYEKL. CDR3 bases: TGCGCCAGCAGCCAAGTTTACAGTGAAGCTTTCTTT. Translated, it gives CASSQVYSEAFF.

The chain joins TRBV6-6 to TRBJ2-3, with 8 bases fitting TRBD1. V lost 6 bases to trimming and J lost 0 bases; unmatched junction nucleotides: 5. The CDR3 extends over 15 amino acids. The V gene's germline CDR1 is MNHNY and CDR2 SVGAGI (reference sequence). CDR3 in amino acids: CASRRQGPSTDTQYF. CDR3 DNA: TGTGCCAGCAGAAGACAGGGGCCGAGCACAGATACGCAGTATTTT.

CDR3 sequence reads: CASSPDGAGGATNEKLFF. Here the CDR3 DNA reads TGTGCCAGCTCACCAGATGGGGCAGGGGGAGCAACTAATGAAAAACTGTTTTTT. This chain joins TRBV18 and TRBJ1-4, with 7 nucleotides matching TRBD1. J gave up 0 bases and V 2 bases, and 9 bases lay outside the gene matches. The CDR3 runs to 18 residues. Germline V gene data show CDR1 as KGHSH and CDR2 as LQKENI.

The chain combines TRBV6-7 with TRBJ2-2; D remains unclear. TRBV6-7 is an open reading frame whose function is uncertain. This CDR3 contains 13 residues. The V and J ends lost 2 bases and 5 bases respectively, with 6 bases between them. CDR3 sequence: CASSYPRTGELFF. Here the CDR3 DNA reads TGTGCCAGCAGTTACCCCCGGACCGGGGAGCTGTTTTTT.

The chain couples TRBV25-1 to TRBJ2-3; 9 nucleotides line up with TRBD2. The V gene's germline CDR1 is MGHDK and CDR2 SYGVNS. CDR3 length: 15 residues. V lost 7 bases and J lost 2; bases outside the gene matches: 7. The CDR3, as DNA: TGTGCCAGCACACCCCTAGCGGGGTACACAGATACGCAGTATTTT. Amino acids: CASTPLAGYTDTQYF.

This clone has more than one count but fewer than ten. J is TRBJ2-6 and V is TRBV19, with 8 bases aligning to TRBD1. In germline, CDR1 is LNHDA, CDR2 SQIVND (reference sequence). The V and J ends lost 3 bases and 0 bases, in that order; junction bases with no gene match: 1. The CDR3 has 16 residues. The CDR3: CASSMGQASGANVLTF. CDR3 bases: TGTGCCAGTAGTATGGGACAGGCCTCTGGGGCCAACGTCCTGACTTTC.

The chain couples TRBV19 to TRBJ2-1, with 9 bases lining up with TRBD2. Germline V lookup: CDR1 LNHDA, CDR2 SQIVND (reference sequence). CDR3 length equals 14 residues. The J segment lost 9 bases and the V segment lost 10 bases, leaving 13 bases of the junction unmatched. The CDR3 region is CATDSRGGAGEQFF. The CDR3 DNA reads as TGTGCCACCGACAGTCGCGGGGGGGCCGGTGAGCAGTTCTTC.

The chain couples TRBV6-6 to TRBJ2-7; D unresolved. Germline V gene data show CDR1 as MNHNY and CDR2 as SVGAGI (reference sequence). V dropped 3 bases and J dropped 0 bases, with 6 bases sitting between them. The CDR3 totals 13 residues. In nucleotides, the CDR3 is TGTGCCAGCAGTTATGACATCTCCTACGAGCAGTACTTC. Its protein is CASSYDISYEQYF.

V is TRBV19 and J is TRBJ1-2, with D unresolved. This CDR3 has 15 amino acids. The V end lost 1 base, the J end lost 6 bases, and 15 bases lay between the germline ends. CDR1 and CDR2 from the germline V gene are LNHDA and SQIVND (reference sequence). CDR3 DNA: TGTGCCAGTAGTATAGGGGCAGCTACAAGCAATGGCTACACCTTC. It is translated as CASSIGAATSNGYTF.

The chain combines TRBV7-8 with TRBJ2-7, with 7 nucleotides matching TRBD2. The CDR3 extends over 14 amino acids. The V gene's germline CDR1 is SGHVS and CDR2 FQNEAQ. V shed 5 bases, J shed 4 bases, and the junction held 8 bases outside the gene matches. The CDR3 DNA reads TGTGCCAGCAGCCTTCCTAGCGGATCGTACGAGCAGTACTTC. Protein product: CASSLPSGSYEQYF.